This is a list of T cell receptor beta chains from one sample in a study of CD8+ T cells in alopecia areata. TCRdb keeps only in-frame clones here, not all; method: immunoSEQ multiplex PCR. The sample includes some 96,000 clones, about 58% of them seen just once. The sequencing here drew on CD8+ T cells sorted from blood, taken at week 4, from a patient treated with tofacitinib. These receptors were collected from a human donor with alopecia areata. CDR3s include the opening cysteine and the closing phenylalanine or tryptophan. The D gene is left open where the match is weak. Clone size appears in some rows only: once, few, many, or a class for an expanded clone.

>TRBJ2-3|TRBD2|.|TRBV4-2
TGTGCCAGCAGCCAAGATCTAGCGGGGGGAACAGATACGCAGTATTTT
CASSQDLAGGTDTQYF
>TRBJ2-7|.|few|TRBV4-1
TGCGCCAGCAGCCAAGAAGCGGGCAGCGCCGAGCAGTACTTC
CASSQEAGSAEQYF
>TRBJ2-3|.|many|TRBV7-9
TGCGCCAGCAGCCAAGATCTCCAGCGGGGCACAGATACGCAGTATTTT
CASSQDLQRGTDTQYF
>TRBJ2-7|TRBD1|.|TRBV7-2
TGTGCCAGCAGCTTCCCGGGACAGGGGGCGATATACGAGCAGTACTTC
CASSFPGQGAIYEQYF
>TRBJ2-7|TRBD1|once|TRBV7-9
TGTGCCAGCAGCTTAGGCGAGGGACAGGCGGCCTACGAGCAGTACTTC
CASSLGEGQAAYEQYF
>TRBJ2-5|.|.|TRBV18
TGTGCCAGCTCACCAGCGGAAGGGGAAGAGACCCAGTACTTC
CASSPAEGEETQYF
>TRBJ2-7|.|.|TRBV5-1
TGCGCCAGCAGCTTGAAAGGGCCGTCCTACGAGCAGTACTTC
CASSLKGPSYEQYF
>TRBJ1-4|.|.|TRBV4-1
TGCGCCAGCAGCCAATCAGGGTCTTGGATAACTAATGAAAAACTGTTTTTT
CASSQSGSWITNEKLFF
>TRBJ2-7|TRBD1|.|TRBV7-9
TGTGCCACCAGACAGGGTATCTACGAGCAGTACTTC
CATRQGIYEQYF
>TRBJ2-7|.|.|TRBV11-1
TGTGCCAGCAGCCCCCCTGGGGGGCACGAGCAGTACTTC
CASSPPGGHEQYF
>TRBJ2-7|.|.|TRBV5-1
TGCGCCAGCAGCCTGGGGCTATTCGGGTTCAGCTACGAGCAGTACTTC
CASSLGLFGFSYEQYF
>TRBJ2-3|TRBD1|.|TRBV2
TGTGCCAGCAGTGTCGGTGTGGGACAGGTGGAGGATACGCAGTATTTT
CASSVGVGQVEDTQYF
>TRBJ1-2|.|.|TRBV5-1
TGCGCCAGCAGCTCCCCGGGGGACCGCCCATTCCCCTATGGCTACACCTTC
CASSSPGDRPFPYGYTF
>TRBJ2-2|.|.|TRBV29-1
TGCAGCGTTCCTCGGGACGGCTACACCGGGGAGCTGTTTTTT
CSVPRDGYTGELFF
>TRBJ2-7|.|few|TRBV4-1
TGCGCCAGCAGCCAAGTAACAGGGGAGGCCTACGAGCAGTACTTC
CASSQVTGEAYEQYF
>TRBJ2-4|.|few|TRBV7-9
TGTGCCAGCAGCTTAGTTTCGGCCACCATAGCCAAAAACATTCAGTACTTC
CASSLVSATIAKNIQYF
>TRBJ1-1|.|few|TRBV5-1
TGCGCCAGCAGCTTCAGGGCCATGAACACTGAAGCTTTCTTT
CASSFRAMNTEAFF